This is a list of T cell receptor beta chains from one sample in a study of blood T cell repertoires in COVID-19. Generated by immunoSEQ multiplex PCR, the TCRdb table keeps only in-frame clones and is missing some. Of approximately 79,000 clones in the sample, around 83% were seen once. The sequencing sample was made of peripheral blood. Receptors were obtained from a woman aged 50 to 65 with acute or convalescent COVID-19. Both conserved end residues are part of each CDR3.

CDR3aa,v_gene,j_gene
CASSKETVYSNQPQHF,TRBV2,TRBJ1-5
CATQGNTDTQYF,TRBV24-1,TRBJ2-3
CASSIIAGSDIQYF,TRBV27,TRBJ2-4
CASSLGFGVPYGYTF,TRBV27,TRBJ1-2
CASGGLQETQYF,TRBV6-5,TRBJ2-5
CATSRDFLGARWAGANVLTF,TRBV15,TRBJ2-6
CASSLDPGGTEKLFF,TRBV5-4,TRBJ1-4
CASSHSRGGHADTQYF,TRBV3-1/TRBV3-2,TRBJ2-3
CASSPQLGTGGYEQYF,TRBV5-1,TRBJ2-7
CASSSTGTGEHEQYF,TRBV5-1,TRBJ2-7
CASSPLTSGSYNEQFF,TRBV18,TRBJ2-1
CASSPGGITDYEQYF,TRBV4-3,TRBJ2-7
CASSFTGTQANTGELFF,TRBV5-1,TRBJ2-2
CASSRRTASTDTQYF,TRBV3-1/TRBV3-2,TRBJ2-3
CASILISGPPNRIMSSYEQYF,TRBV27,TRBJ2-7
CASSWGGLVSDTQYF,TRBV5-5,TRBJ2-3
CASSVGSAGGRLDEQFF,TRBV9,TRBJ2-1
CSVALAGNTIYF,TRBV29-1,TRBJ1-3
CASSPWDRINYGYTF,TRBV7-9,TRBJ1-2
CASSLGSGQETQYF,TRBV7-9,TRBJ2-5
CASAPNRGQGAETQYF,TRBV5-4,TRBJ2-5
CASSYPGTDTQYF,TRBV12-3/TRBV12-4,TRBJ2-3
CASMEGMTYNSPLHF,TRBV27,TRBJ1-6
CASSQDRGGTEAFF,TRBV6-5,TRBJ1-1
CASSELGGSYNSPLHF,TRBV2,TRBJ1-6
CASSQDGGIGGYTF,TRBV4-2,TRBJ1-2
CASSADLVGEQFF,TRBV5-1,TRBJ2-1
CASSLGGGVNEQFF,TRBV5-4,TRBJ2-1